These T cell receptor beta chains were read from a single sample in a study of neurological immune-mediated disorders. TCRdb reanalysed the 5' RACE reads using MiXCR and keeps one entry per CDR3 protein. The sample yields roughly 98,000 distinct CDR3 sequences, roughly an eighth seen once. The sample consisted of PBMCs. These receptors came from a female donor with HTLV-1-associated myelopathy (HAM/TSP). Each CDR3 is given with its conserved first and last residue. Fields, in order: CDR3 protein, CDR3 DNA, V gene, D gene, clone size, J gene. A D gene is named only where the DNA matches it firmly. Rows may omit the clone size; those that give it use once, few, many or a size class.

CASSPDRGVEQYF,TGTGCCAGCAGCCCGGACAGGGGGGTCGAGCAGTACTTC,TRBV7-9,TRBD1,many,TRBJ2-7
CASSAGLAGSYEQYF,TGTGCCAGCAGCGCGGGACTAGCGGGGTCCTACGAGCAGTACTTC,TRBV9,TRBD2,few,TRBJ2-7
CSATRRVTGRHEQYF,TGCAGTGCTACCAGACGTGTGACAGGGAGGCACGAGCAGTACTTC,TRBV20-1,NA,many,TRBJ2-7
CASSPQSNQPQHF,TGTGCCAGCAGTCCACAGAGCAATCAGCCCCAGCATTTT,TRBV6-5,NA,few,TRBJ1-5
CASSRNRGGETQYF,TGTGCCAGCAGTAGAAACAGGGGGGGGGAGACCCAGTACTTC,TRBV12-3/TRBV12-4,NA,many,TRBJ2-5
CASSPHGSGANVLTF,TGTGCCAGCTCACCACATGGGTCTGGGGCCAACGTCCTGACTTTC,TRBV18,NA,NA,TRBJ2-6
CASSKGQGLGYTF,TGTGCCAGCAGTAAAGGACAGGGCCTGGGCTACACCTTC,TRBV28,TRBD1,many,TRBJ1-2
CASGKRGAPSAYNEQFF,TGTGCCAGCGGCAAACGGGGGGCTCCTTCAGCCTACAATGAGCAGTTCTTC,TRBV11-2,NA,many,TRBJ2-1
CASSDEWVQATYEQYF,TGTGCCAGCAGTGACGAGTGGGTACAGGCGACCTACGAGCAGTACTTC,TRBV6-1,NA,few,TRBJ2-7
CASSGTGSNSPLHF,TGTGCCAGCAGTGGGACAGGGAGTAATTCACCCCTCCACTTT,TRBV12-3/TRBV12-4,TRBD1,many,TRBJ1-6
CASSSRDSVTDTQYF,TGTGCCAGCAGCTCCCGGGACAGTGTTACAGATACGCAGTATTTT,TRBV5-5,TRBD1,many,TRBJ2-3
CASSPGTDPYNEQFF,TGTGCCAGCTCACCTGGGACGGACCCTTACAATGAGCAGTTCTTC,TRBV18,NA,many,TRBJ2-1
CATSRFGTSSDNEQFF,TGTGCCACCAGCAGATTCGGGACTTCCTCAGACAATGAGCAGTTCTTC,TRBV15,NA,few,TRBJ2-1
CASSLASRPDTQYF,TGTGCCAGCAGCCTAGCCTCCAGGCCAGATACGCAGTATTTT,TRBV3-1,NA,many,TRBJ2-3
CASTPPCTYTQYF,TGTGCCAGCACCCCGCCCTGCACCTATACGCAGTATTTT,TRBV7-2,NA,NA,TRBJ2-3
CASSLVQGRGPGQYF,TGTGCCAGCAGCTTAGTCCAAGGACGCGGACCCGGGCAGTACTTC,TRBV7-9,NA,NA,TRBJ2-7
CASSSGGQATYEQYF,TGTGCCAGCTCCTCGGGGGGACAGGCGACCTACGAGCAGTACTTC,TRBV18,NA,many,TRBJ2-7
CASSLQGTHQPQHF,TGTGCCAGCAGTTTACAGGGGACCCATCAGCCCCAGCATTTT,TRBV12-3/TRBV12-4,NA,many,TRBJ1-5
CASSQGRSGGAWETQYF,TGCGCCAGCAGCCAAGGGAGGTCGGGGGGCGCTTGGGAGACCCAGTACTTC,TRBV4-1,NA,few,TRBJ2-5
CASSQQGLANEKLFF,TGTGCCAGCAGCCAACAGGGGTTAGCAAATGAAAAACTGTTTTTT,TRBV3-1,NA,many,TRBJ1-4
CASSYSDGPVYEQYF,TGTGCCAGCAGTTACTCGGACGGGCCGGTATACGAGCAGTACTTC,TRBV6-5,NA,many,TRBJ2-7
CASSQEGVGSNQPQHF,TGTGCCAGCAGCCAAGAGGGGGTAGGGAGCAATCAGCCCCAGCATTTT,TRBV4-2,NA,NA,TRBJ1-5
CSARPFTGGKGGEKLFF,TGCAGTGCTAGGCCATTCACCGGGGGAAAGGGGGGAGAAAAACTGTTTTTT,TRBV20-1,NA,many,TRBJ1-4
CASSWPGQGLPYEQYF,TGTGCCAGCAGCTGGCCGGGACAGGGTTTACCCTACGAGCAGTACTTC,TRBV5-5,TRBD1,many,TRBJ2-7
CASSLAGQGAGELFF,TGTGCCAGCAGCTTGGCGGGACAGGGGGCCGGGGAGCTGTTTTTT,TRBV7-2,TRBD1,few,TRBJ2-2
CASSYSLPVNEQFF,TGTGCCAGCAGTTACTCGCTTCCGGTCAATGAGCAGTTCTTC,TRBV6-6,NA,NA,TRBJ2-1
CASSQFGGEQETQYF,TGCGCCAGCAGCCAATTCGGCGGGGAGCAAGAGACCCAGTACTTC,TRBV4-1,NA,many,TRBJ2-5
CASSEGGLYGYTF,TGTGCCAGCAGTGAAGGGGGATTATATGGCTACACCTTC,TRBV2,NA,many,TRBJ1-2